This section outlines one T cell receptor beta chain sequence together with its context. The antigen is not known. Germline CDR1 and CDR2: MNHEY and SVGAGI. This CDR3 is 12 amino acids long. Trimming removed 10 bases at V and 6 bases at J, with 16 bases between. These data originate in a study of shared clonotypes between healthy human individuals. Study-level findings and limits: Generally, naive subsets came out with larger estimated richness than memory subsets. Sharing across four donors was highest in naive CD4 (approximately 5%) and lowest in memory CD8 (around 0.4%).

Here immunoSEQ multiplex PCR was the method, and the copy in TCRdb shows in-frame clones only, minus some. Of roughly 680,000 clones listed, roughly two thirds are singletons. Sequencing input: memory CD4+ T cells sorted from blood. Specified subset: CD45RA-negative fraction. This receptor was identified in a woman between 25 and 40 years old in good health. The chain employs TRBV6-5 and TRBJ2-7, with D hard to call. The CDR3 here is CATTPYYGEQYF. The CDR3 DNA reads as TGTGCCACTACTCCTTACTACGGCGAGCAGTACTTC.